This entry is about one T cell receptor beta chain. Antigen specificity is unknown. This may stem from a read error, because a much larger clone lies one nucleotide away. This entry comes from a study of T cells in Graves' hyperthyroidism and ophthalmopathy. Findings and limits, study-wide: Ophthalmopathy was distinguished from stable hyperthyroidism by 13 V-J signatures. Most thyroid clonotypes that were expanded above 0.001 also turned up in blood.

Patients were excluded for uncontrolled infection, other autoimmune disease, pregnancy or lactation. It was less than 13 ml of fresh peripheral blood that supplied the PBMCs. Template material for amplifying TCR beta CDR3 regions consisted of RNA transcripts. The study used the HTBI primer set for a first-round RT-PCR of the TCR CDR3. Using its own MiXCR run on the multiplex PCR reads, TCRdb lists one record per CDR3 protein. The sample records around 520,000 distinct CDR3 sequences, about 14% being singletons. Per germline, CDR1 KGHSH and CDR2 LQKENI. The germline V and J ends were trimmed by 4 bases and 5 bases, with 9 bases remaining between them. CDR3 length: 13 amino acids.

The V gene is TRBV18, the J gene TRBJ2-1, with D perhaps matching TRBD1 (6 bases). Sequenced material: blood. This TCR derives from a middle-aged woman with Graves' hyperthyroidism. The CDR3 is CASSRQAHNEQFF. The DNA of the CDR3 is TGTGCCAGCTCACGACAGGCTCACAATGAGCAGTTCTTC.